The T cell receptor beta chain under discussion was sequenced for a study of cytomegalovirus exposure and HLA in healthy donors. Germline loops: CDR1 SGHVS, CDR2 FQNEAQ. V was pared by 2 bases and J by 2 bases, with 6 bases of the junction left unmatched. The CDR3 is made up of 16 amino acids. This clone appeared once. PCR used 60 Vbeta primers and 13 Jbeta primers. The assay was immunoSEQ multiplex PCR, and TCRdb's table has in-frame clones only and misses some. The table lists nearly 300,000 clones, 75% to 90% of them singletons, with 3.5% to 4% in the top ten. Sequencing was done on a sample of PBMCs. The chain employs TRBV7-8 and TRBJ1-5, with 7 bases aligning to TRBD1. The receptor comes from a man aged 35-49 years in good health and CMV-seropositive. CDR3 DNA: TGTGCCAGCAGCTTATTCAGCGGACAGGGCAATCAGCCCCAGCATTTT. Amino acid sequence: CASSLFSGQGNQPQHF. The full variable domain, with the rest looked up from reference TRBV7-8 and TRBJ1-5, is GAGVSQSPRYKVAKRGQDVALRCDPISGHVSLFWYQQALGQGPEFLTYFQNEAQLDKSGLPSDRFFAERPEGSVSTLKIQRTQQEDSAVYLCASSLFSGQGNQPQHFGDGTRLSIL.